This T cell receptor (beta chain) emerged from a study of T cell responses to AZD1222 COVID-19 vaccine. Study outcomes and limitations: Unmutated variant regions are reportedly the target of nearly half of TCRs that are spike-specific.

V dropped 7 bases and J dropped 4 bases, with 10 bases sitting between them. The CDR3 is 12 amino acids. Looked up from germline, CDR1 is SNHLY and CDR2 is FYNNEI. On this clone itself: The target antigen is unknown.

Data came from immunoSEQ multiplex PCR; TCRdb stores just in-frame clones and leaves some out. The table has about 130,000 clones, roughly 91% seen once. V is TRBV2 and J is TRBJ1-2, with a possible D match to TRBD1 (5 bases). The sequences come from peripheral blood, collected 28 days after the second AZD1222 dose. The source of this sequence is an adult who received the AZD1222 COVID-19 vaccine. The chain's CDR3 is CASNEGPYGYTF. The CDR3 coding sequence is TGTGCCAGCAATGAGGGACCCTATGGCTACACCTTC. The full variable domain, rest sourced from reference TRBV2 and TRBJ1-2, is EPEVTQTPSHQVTQMGQEVILRCVPISNHLYFYWYRQILGQKVEFLVSFYNNEISEKSEIFDDQFSVERPDGSNFTLKIRSTKLEDSAMYFCASNEGPYGYTFGSGTRLTVV.